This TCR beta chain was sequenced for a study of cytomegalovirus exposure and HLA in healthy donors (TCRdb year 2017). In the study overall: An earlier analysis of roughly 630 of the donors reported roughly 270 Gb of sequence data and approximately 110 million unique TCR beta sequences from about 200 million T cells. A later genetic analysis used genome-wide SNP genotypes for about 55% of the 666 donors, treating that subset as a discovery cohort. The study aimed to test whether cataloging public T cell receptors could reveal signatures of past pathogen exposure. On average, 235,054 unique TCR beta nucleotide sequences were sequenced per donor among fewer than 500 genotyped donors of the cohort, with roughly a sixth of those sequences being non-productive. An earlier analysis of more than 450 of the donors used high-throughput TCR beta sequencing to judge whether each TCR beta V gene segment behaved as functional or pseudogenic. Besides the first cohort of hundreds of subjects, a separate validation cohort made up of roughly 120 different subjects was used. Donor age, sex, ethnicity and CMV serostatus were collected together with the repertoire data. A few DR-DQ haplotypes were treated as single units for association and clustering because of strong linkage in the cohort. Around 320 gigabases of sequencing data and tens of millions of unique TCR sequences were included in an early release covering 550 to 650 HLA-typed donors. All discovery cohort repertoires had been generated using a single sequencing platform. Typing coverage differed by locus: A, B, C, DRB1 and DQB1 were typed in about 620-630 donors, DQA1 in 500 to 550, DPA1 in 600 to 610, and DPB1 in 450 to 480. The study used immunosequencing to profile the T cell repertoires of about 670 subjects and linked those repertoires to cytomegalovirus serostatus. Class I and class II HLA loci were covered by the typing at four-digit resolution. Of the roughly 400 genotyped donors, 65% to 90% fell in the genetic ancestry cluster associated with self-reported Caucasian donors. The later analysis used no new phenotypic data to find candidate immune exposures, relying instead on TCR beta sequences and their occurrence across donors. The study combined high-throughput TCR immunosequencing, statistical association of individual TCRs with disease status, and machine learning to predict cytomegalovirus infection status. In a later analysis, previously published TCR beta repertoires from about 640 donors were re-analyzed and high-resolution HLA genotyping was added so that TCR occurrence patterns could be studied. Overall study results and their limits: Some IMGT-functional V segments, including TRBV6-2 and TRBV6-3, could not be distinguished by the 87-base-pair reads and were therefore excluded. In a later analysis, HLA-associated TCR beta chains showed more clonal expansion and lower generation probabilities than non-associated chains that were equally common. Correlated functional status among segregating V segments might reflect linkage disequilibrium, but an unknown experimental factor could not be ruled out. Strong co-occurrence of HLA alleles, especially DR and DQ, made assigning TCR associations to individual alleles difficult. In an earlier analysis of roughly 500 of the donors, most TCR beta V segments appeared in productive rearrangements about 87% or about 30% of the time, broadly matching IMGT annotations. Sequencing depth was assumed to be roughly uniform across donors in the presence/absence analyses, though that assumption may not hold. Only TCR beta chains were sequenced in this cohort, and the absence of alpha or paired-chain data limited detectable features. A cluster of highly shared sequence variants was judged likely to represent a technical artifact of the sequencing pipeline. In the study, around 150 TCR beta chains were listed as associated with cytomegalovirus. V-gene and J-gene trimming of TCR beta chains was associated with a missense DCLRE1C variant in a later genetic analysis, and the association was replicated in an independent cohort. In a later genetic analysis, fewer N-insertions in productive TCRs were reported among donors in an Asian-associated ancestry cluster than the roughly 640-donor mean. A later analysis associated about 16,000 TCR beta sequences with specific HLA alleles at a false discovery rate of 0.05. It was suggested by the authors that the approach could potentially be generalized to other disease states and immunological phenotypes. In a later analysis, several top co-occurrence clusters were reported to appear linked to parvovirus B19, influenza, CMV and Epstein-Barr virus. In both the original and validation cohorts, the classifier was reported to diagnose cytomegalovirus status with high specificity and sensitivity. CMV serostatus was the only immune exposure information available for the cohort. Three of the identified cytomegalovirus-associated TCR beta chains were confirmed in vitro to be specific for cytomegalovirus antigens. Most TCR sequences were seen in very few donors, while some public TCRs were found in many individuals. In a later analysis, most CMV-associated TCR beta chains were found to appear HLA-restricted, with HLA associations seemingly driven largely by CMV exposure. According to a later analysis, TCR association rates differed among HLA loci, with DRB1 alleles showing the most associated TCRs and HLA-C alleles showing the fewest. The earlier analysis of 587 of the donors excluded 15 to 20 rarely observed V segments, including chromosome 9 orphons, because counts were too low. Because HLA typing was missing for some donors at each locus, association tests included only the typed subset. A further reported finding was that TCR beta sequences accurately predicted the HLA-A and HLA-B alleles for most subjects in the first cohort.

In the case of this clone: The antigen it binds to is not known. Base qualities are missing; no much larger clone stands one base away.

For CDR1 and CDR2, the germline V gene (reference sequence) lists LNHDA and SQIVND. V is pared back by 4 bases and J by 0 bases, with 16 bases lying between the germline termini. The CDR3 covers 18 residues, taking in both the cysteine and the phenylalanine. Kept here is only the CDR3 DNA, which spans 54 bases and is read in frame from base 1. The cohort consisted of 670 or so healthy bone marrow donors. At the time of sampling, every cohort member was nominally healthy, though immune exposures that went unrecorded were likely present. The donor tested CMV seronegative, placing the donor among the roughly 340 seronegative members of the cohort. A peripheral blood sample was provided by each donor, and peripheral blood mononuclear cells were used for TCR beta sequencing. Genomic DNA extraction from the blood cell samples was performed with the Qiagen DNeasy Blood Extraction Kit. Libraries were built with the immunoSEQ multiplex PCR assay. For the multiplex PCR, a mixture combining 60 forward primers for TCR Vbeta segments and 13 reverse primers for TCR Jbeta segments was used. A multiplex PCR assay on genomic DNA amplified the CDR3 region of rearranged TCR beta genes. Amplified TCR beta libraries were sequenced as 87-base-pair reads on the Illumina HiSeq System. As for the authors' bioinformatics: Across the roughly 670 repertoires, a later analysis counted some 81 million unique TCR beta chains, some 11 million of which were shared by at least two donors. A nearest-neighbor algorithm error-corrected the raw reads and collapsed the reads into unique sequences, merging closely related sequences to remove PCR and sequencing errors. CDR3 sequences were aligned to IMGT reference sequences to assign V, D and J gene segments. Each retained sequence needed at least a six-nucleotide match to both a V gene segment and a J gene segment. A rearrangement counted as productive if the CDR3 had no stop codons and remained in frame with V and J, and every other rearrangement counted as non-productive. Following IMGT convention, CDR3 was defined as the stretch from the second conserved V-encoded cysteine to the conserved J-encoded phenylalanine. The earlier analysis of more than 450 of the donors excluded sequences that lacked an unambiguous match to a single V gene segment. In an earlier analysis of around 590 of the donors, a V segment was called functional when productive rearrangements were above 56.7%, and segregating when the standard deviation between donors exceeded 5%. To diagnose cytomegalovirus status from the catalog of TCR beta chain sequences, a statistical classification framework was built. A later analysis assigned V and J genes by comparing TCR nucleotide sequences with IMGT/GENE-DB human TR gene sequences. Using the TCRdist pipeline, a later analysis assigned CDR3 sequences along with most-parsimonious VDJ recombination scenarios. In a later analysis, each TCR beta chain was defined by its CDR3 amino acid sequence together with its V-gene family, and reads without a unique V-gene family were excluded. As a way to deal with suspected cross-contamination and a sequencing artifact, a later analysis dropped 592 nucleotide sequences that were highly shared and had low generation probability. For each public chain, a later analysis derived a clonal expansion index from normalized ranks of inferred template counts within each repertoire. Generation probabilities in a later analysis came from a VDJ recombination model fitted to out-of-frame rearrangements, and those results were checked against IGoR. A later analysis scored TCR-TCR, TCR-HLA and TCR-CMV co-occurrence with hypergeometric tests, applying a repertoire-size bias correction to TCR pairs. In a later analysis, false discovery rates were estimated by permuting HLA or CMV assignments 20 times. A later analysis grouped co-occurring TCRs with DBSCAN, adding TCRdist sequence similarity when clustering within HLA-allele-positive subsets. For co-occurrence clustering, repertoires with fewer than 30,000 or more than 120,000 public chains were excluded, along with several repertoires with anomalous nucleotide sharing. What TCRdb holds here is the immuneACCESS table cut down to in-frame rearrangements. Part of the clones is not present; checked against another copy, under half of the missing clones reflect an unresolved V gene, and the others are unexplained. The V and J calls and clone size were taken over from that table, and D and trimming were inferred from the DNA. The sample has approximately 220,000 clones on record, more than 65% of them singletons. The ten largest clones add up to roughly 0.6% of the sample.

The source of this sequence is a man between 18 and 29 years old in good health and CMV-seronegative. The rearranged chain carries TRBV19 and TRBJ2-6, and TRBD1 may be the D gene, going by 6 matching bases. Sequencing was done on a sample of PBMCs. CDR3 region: CASSTRQAWGSGANVLTF. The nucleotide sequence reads TGTGCCAGTAGTACCCGACAGGCCTGGGGCTCTGGGGCCAACGTCCTGACTTTC.